There are many counts of the clone carrying this T cell receptor beta chain. Its target is not known. CDR3 size: 17 residues. Germline V CDR1 and CDR2: MDHEN, SYDVKM. Trimming removed 3 bases at V and 2 bases at J, with 19 bases between. Sample time point: newly diagnosed GD, antithyroid drugs for less than 3 months. Following extraction of RNA from PBMCs, that RNA was used to make the TCR library. The data were taken from a study of regulatory T cells in long-lasting Graves disease. The study, taken as a whole, reports: Under persistent disease, TRBV28, TRBJ1-2 and TRBJ2-5 were used preferentially.

In building TCR beta libraries, iRepertoire HTBI primers were used together with Arm-PCR of CDR3 regions. MiXCR, applied by TCRdb to the multiplex PCR reads, yields one record per CDR3 protein. This sample yields 350,000 to 550,000 distinct CDR3 sequences, of which 14% are seen a single time; roughly a sixth belongs to the top ten. Another study also made use of these data, one on T cells in Graves' hyperthyroidism and ophthalmopathy. This second study says: Hyperthyroidism of Graves' type that showed no ophthalmopathy progression within 18 months was stable. Patients were aged 18 to 65, had disease duration under 2 months, and had newly diagnosed hyperthyroidism. Blood also contained most expanded thyroid clonotypes above 0.001.

The material sequenced was peripheral blood mononuclear cells (PBMCs), taken at new diagnosis, from a patient treated with antithyroid drugs. This TCR was recovered from a woman aged 45-60 years with Graves disease. This sequence joins TRBV28 and TRBJ1-1, with D hard to call. CDR3 in DNA: TGTGCCAGCAGTTTGTTTGAACTTGAGGCCGCAAACACTGAAGCTTTCTTT. Encoded protein: CASSLFELEAANTEAFF. Variable domain in full (rest from reference TRBV28 and TRBJ1-1): DVKVTQSSRYLVKRTGEKVFLECVQDMDHENMFWYRQDPGLGLRLIYFSYDVKMKEKGDIPEGYSVSREKKERFSLILESASTNQTSMYLCASSLFELEAANTEAFFGQGTRLTVV.